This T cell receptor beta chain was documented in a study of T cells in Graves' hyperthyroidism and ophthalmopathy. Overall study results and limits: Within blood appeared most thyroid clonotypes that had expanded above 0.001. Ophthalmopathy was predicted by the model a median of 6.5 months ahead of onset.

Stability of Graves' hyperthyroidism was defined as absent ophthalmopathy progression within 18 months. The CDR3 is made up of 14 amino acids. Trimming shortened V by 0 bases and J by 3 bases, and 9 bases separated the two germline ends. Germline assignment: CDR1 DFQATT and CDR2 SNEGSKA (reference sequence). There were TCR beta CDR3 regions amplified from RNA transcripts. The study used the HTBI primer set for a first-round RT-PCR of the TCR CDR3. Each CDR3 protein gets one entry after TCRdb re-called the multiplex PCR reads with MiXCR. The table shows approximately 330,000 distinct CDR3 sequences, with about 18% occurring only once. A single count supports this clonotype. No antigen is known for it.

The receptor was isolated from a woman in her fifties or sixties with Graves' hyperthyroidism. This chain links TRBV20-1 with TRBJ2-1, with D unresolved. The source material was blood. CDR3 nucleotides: TGCAGTGCTAGAGATCCCAGGCTCTACAATGAGCAGTTCTTC. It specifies CSARDPRLYNEQFF.